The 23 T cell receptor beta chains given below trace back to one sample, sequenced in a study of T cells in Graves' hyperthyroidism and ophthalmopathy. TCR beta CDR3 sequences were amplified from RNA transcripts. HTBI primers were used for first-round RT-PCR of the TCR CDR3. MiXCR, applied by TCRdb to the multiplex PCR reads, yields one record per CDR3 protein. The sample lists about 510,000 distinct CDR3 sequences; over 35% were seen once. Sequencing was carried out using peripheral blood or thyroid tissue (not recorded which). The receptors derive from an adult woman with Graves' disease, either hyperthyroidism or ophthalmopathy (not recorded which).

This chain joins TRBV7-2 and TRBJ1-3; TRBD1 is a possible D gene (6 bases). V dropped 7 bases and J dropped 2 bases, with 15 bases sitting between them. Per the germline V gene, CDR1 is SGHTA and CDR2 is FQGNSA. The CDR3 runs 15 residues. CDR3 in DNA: TGTGCCAGCACACCGGGACATCTGGCTGGAAACACCATATATTTT. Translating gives CASTPGHLAGNTIYF.

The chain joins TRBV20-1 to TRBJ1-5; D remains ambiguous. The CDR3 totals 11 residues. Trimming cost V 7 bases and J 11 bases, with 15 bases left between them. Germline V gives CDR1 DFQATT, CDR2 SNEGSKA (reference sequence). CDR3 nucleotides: TGCAGTGTTACGTACCAAGAGACCCAGCATTTT. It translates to CSVTYQETQHF.

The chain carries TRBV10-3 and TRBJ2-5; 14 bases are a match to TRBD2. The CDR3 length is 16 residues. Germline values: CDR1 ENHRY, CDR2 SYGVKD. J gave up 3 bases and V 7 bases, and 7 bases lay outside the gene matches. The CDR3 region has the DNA TGTGCCATCACCCAGGGGGGACTAGCGGGGGAAGAGACCCAGTACTTC. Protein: CAITQGGLAGEETQYF.

CDR3 region: CASSLPQGSGEAFF. The DNA of the CDR3 is TGTGCCAGCAGCTTACCCCAGGGTTCAGGTGAAGCTTTCTTT. V usage is TRBV7-9 and J usage is TRBJ1-1, with TRBD1 as a possible D gene (5 bases). V was shortened by 2 bases and J by 7 bases, with 14 bases between the two germline ends. This CDR3 has 14 amino acids. The V gene's germline CDR1 is SEHNR and CDR2 FQNEAQ (reference sequence).

CDR3 DNA sequence: TGCAGTGCTAGCCGGGAGAGCAATTCACCCCTCCACTTT. Translation gives CSASRESNSPLHF. The chain is built from TRBV20-1 and TRBJ1-6; D gene unclear. CDR1 is DFQATT, CDR2 SNEGSKA, per germline (reference sequence). This CDR3 is built from 13 residues. V shed 3 bases and J shed 7 bases, with 10 bases lying between them.

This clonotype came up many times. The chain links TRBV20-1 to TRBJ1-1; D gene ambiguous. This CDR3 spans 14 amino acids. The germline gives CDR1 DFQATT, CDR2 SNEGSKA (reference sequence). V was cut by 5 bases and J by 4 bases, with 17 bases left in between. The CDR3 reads CSARRGGSGTEAFF. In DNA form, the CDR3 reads TGCAGTGCTCGGCGCGGAGGGTCAGGCACTGAAGCTTTCTTT.

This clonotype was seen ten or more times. The CDR3 DNA reads as TGCAGTGCCCGAGGGCTAGCGGGAGGCTCGGACTCCTACGAGCAGTACTTC. This gives the protein CSARGLAGGSDSYEQYF. The V call is TRBV20-1, the J call TRBJ2-7; 11 bases line up with TRBD2. CDR1 is DFQATT and CDR2 is SNEGSKA in the germline V gene (reference sequence). The CDR3 is 17 amino acids. After removal of 6 bases from V and 0 bases from J, the junction contained 13 bases not matched to a gene.

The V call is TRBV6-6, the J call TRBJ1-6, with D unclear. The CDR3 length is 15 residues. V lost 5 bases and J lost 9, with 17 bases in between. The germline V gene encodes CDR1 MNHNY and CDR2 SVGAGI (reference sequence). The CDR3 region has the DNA TGTGCCAGCAGTCTACTCCTCCCGTCGATTTCACCCCTCCACTTT. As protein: CASSLLLPSISPLHF.

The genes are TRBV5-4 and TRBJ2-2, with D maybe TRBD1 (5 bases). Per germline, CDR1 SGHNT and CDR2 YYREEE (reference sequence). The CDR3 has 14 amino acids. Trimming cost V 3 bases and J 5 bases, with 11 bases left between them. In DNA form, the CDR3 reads TGTGCCAGCAGCTCGGATAGGGGTACCGGGGAGCTGTTTTTT. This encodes CASSSDRGTGELFF.

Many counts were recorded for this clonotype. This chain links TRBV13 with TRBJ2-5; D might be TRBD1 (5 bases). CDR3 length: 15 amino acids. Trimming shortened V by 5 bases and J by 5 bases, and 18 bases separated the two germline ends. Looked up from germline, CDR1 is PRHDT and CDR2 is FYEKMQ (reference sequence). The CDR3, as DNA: TGTGCCAGCAGCCTGCGACAGCACGCGGAGGAGACCCAGTACTTC. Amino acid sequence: CASSLRQHAEETQYF.

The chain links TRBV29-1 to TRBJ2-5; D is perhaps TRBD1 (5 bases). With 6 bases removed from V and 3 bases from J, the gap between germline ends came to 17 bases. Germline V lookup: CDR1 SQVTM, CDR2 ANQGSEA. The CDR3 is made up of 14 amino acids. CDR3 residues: CSVRQGRLEETQYF. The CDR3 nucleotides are TGCAGCGTAAGGCAGGGAAGGTTAGAAGAGACCCAGTACTTC.

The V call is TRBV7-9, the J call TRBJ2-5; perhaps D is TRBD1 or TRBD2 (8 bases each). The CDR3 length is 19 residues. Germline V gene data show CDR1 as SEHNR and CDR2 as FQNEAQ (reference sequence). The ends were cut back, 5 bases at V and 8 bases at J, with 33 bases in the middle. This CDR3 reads CASSLDRVGGLAGPSTQYF. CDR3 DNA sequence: TGTGCCAGCAGCCTGGACAGGGTCGGAGGTCTAGCGGGCCCCTCTACCCAGTACTTC.

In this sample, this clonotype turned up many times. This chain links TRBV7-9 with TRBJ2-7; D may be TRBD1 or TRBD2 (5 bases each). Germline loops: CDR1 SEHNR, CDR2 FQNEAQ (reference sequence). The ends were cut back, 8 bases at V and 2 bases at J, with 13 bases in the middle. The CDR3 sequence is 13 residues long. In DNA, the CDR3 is TGTGCCAGCGAGATCTGGGGGACCTACGAGCAGTACTTC. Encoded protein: CASEIWGTYEQYF. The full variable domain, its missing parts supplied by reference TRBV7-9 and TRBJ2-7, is DTGVSQNPRHKITKRGQNVTFRCDPISEHNRLYWYRQTLGQGPEFLTYFQNEAQLEKSRLLSDRFSAERPKGSFSTLEIQRTEQGDSAMYLCASEIWGTYEQYFGPGTRLTVT.

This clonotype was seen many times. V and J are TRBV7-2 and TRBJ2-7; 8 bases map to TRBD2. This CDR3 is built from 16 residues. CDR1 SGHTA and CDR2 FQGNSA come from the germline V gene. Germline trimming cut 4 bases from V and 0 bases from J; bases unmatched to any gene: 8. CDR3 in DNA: TGTGCCAGCAGCTCCCAAGCGGGAGTGTTCTCCTACGAGCAGTACTTC. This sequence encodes CASSSQAGVFSYEQYF.

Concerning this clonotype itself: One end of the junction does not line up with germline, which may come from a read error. The chain's CDR3 is CGAPDRYEQYF. CDR3 bases: TGCGGTGCACCCGACAGGTACGAGCAGTACTTC. The chain joins TRBV20-1 to TRBJ2-7, with D maybe TRBD1 (6 bases). CDR1 and CDR2 (germline): DFQATT, SNEGSKA (reference sequence). The CDR3 is 11 amino acids.

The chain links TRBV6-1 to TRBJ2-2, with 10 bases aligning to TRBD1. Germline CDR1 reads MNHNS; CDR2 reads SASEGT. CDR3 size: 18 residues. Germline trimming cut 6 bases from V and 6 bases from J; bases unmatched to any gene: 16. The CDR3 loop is CASSLSSIPGQGSGELFF. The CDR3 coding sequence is TGTGCCAGCAGCCTTTCCTCGATTCCGGGACAGGGGTCCGGGGAGCTGTTTTTT.

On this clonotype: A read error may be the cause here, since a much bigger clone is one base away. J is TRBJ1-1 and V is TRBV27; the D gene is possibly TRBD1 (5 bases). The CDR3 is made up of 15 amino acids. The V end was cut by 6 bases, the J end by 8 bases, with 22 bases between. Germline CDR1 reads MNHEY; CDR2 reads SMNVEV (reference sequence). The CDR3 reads CASSQWGTKLEEAFF. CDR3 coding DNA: TGTGCCAGCAGCCAATGGGGCACCAAACTTGAAGAAGCTTTCTTT.

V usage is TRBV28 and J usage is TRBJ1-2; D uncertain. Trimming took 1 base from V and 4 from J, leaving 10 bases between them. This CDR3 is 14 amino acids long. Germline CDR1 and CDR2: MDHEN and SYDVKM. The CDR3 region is CASSLSSRLYGYTF. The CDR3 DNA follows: TGTGCCAGCAGTTTATCAAGCCGGCTCTATGGCTACACCTTC.

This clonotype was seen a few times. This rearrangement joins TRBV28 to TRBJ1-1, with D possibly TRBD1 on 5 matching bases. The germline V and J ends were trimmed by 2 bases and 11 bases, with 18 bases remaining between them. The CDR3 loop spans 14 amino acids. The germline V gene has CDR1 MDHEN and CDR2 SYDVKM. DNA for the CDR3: TGTGCCAGCAGTTTACCCTCGGGGGGGAGAGTGGCTTTCTTT. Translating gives CASSLPSGGRVAFF.

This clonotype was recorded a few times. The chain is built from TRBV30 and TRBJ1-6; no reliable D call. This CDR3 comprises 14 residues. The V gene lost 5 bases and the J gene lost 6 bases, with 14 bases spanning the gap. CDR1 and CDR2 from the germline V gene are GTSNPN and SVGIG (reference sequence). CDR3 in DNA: TGTGCCTGGCAACAGTCGGTTGGTAATTCACCCCTCCACTTT. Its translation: CAWQQSVGNSPLHF.

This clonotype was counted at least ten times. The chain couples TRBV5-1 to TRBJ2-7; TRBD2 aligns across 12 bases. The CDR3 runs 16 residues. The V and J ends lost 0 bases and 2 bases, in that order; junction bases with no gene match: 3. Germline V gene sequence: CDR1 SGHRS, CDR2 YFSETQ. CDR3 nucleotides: TGCGCCAGCAGCTTGGACGGACTAGCGGGAACCTACGAGCAGTACTTC. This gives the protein CASSLDGLAGTYEQYF.

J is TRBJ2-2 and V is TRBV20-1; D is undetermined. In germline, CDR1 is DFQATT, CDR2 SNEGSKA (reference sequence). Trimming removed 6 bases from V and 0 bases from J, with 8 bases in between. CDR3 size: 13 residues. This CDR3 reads CSAPNPNTGELFF. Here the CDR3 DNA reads TGCAGTGCCCCGAATCCGAACACCGGGGAGCTGTTTTTT.

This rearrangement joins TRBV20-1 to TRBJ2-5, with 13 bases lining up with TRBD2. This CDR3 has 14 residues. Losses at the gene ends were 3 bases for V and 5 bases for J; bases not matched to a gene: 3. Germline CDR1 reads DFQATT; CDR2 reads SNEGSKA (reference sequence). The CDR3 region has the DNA TGCAGTGCTAGGCAACTAGCGGGAGGGGAGACCCAGTACTTC. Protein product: CSARQLAGGETQYF.